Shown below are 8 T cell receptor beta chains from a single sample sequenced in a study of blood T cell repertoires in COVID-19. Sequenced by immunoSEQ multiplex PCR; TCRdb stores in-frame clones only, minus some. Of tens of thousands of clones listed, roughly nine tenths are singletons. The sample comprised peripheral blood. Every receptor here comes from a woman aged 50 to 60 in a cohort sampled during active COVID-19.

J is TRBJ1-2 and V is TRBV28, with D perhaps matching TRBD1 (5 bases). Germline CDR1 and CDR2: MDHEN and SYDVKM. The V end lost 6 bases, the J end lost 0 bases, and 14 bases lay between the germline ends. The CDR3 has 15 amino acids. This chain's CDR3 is CASRPLDRANYGYTF. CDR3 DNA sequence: TGTGCCAGCAGGCCACTTGACAGAGCTAACTATGGCTACACCTTC.

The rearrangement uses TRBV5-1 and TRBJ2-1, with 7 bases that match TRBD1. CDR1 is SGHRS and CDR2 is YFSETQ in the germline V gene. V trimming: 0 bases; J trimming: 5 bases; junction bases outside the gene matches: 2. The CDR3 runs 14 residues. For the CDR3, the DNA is TGCGCCAGCAGCTTGGGACAGGGTAACAATGAGCAGTTCTTC. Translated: CASSLGQGNNEQFF.

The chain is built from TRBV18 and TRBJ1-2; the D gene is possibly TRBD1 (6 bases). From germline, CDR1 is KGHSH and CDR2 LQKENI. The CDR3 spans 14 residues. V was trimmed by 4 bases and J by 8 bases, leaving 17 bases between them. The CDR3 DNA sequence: TGTGCCAGCTCACTAGAACCGGGACAAGGGGGCTACACCTTC. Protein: CASSLEPGQGGYTF.

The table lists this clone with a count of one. In DNA form, the CDR3 reads TGTGCCAGCAGCTTAAGAGCAGCAGGGGTAATGGATACGCAGTATTTT. It codes for CASSLRAAGVMDTQYF. The chain couples TRBV7-3 to TRBJ2-3, with TRBD1 as a possible D gene (6 bases). This CDR3 is built from 16 residues. Germline loops: CDR1 SGHTA, CDR2 FQGTGA. Trimming stripped 1 base from V and 6 bases from J, with 17 bases between.

CDR3 in amino acids: CASSQDISGAYNEQFF. In DNA form, the CDR3 reads TGTGCCAGCAGCCAAGATATTAGCGGAGCCTACAATGAGCAGTTCTTC. This chain links TRBV3-1 (or the pseudogene TRBV3-2) with TRBJ2-1; tentatively, D is TRBD2 (6 bases). The CDR3 totals 16 residues. Between the trimmed V and J ends, which lost 0 bases and 2 bases, there was a span of 11 bases. Germline CDR1 is LGHDT and CDR2 is YNNKEL (reference sequence).

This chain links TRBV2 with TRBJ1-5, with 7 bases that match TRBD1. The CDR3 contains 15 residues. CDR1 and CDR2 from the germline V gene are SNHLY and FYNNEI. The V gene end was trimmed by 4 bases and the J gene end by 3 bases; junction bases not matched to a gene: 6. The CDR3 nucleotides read TGTGCCAGCAGTGCCCGGGACAGAAACAATCAGCCCCAGCATTTT. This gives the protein CASSARDRNNQPQHF.

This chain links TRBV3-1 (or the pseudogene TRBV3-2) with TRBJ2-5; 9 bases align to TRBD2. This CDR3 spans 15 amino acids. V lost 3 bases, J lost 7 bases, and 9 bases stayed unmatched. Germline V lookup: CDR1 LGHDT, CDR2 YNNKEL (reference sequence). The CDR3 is CASSHSSGGRGTQYF. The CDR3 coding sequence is TGTGCCAGCAGCCACAGTAGCGGGGGACGGGGGACCCAGTACTTC.

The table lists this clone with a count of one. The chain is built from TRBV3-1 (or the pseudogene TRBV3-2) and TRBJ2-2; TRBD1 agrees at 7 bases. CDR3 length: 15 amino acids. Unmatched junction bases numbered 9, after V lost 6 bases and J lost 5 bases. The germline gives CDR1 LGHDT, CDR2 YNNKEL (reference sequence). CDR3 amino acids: CASRRTQGDTGELFF. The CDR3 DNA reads TGTGCCAGCAGAAGAACCCAGGGGGATACCGGGGAGCTGTTTTTT.